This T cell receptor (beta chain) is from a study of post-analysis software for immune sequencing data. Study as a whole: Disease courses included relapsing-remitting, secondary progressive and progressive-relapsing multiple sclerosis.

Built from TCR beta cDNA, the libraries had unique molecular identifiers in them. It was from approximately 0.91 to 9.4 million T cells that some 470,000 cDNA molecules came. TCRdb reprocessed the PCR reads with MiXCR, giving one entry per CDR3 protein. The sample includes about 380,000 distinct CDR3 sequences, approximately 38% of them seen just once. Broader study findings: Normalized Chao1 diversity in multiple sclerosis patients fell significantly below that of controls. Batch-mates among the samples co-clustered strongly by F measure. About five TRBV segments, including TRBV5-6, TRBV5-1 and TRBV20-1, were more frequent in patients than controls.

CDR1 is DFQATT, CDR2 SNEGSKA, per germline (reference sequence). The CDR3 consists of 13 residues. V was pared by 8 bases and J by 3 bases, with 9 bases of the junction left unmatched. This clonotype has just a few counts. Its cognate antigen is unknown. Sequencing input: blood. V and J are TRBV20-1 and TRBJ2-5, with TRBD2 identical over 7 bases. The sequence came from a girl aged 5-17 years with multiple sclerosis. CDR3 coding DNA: TGCAGTCCTGGAAGCGGGGAGGAAGAGACCCAGTACTTC. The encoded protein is CSPGSGEEETQYF.